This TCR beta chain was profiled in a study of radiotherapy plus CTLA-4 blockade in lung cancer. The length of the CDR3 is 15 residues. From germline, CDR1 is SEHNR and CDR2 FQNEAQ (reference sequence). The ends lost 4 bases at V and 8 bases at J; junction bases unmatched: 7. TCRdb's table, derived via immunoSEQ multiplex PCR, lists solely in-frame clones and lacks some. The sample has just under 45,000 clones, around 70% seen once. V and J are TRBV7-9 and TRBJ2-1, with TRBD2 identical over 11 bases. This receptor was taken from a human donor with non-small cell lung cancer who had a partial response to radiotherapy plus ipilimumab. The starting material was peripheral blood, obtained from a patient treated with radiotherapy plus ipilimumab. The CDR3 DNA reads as TGTGCCAGCAGCTCCTCTAGCGGGGGGAGGGATGAGCAGTTCTTC. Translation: CASSSSSGGRDEQFF.